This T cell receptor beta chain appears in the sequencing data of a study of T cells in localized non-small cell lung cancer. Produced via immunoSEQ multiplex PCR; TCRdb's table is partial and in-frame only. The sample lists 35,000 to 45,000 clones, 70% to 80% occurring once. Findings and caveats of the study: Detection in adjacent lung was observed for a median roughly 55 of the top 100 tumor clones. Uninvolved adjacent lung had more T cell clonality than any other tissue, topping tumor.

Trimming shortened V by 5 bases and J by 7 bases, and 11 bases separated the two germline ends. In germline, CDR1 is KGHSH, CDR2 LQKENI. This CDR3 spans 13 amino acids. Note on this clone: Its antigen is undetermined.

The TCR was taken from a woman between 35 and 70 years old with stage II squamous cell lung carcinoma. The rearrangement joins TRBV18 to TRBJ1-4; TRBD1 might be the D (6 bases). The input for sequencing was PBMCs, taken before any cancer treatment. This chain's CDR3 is CASSWGATEKLFF. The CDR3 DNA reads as TGTGCCAGCTCATGGGGGGCGACTGAAAAACTGTTTTTT.